This T cell receptor beta chain was captured in a study of cytomegalovirus exposure and HLA in healthy donors (dated by TCRdb to 2015 to 2018). Study-level background: In an earlier analysis of approximately 500 of the donors, 276 Gb of sequence data and 90 million to 130 million unique TCR beta sequences from about 190 million T cells were reported. The later analysis used no new phenotypic data to find candidate immune exposures, relying instead on TCR beta sequences and their occurrence across donors. Roughly 5 DR-DQ haplotypes were handled as single units for association and clustering, since linkage in the cohort was strong. On average, roughly 200,000 unique TCR beta nucleotide sequences were sequenced per donor among some 430 genotyped donors of the cohort, with roughly 18% of those sequences being non-productive. Of the approximately 400 genotyped donors, around 81% fell in the genetic ancestry cluster associated with self-reported Caucasian donors. The number of typed donors differed by locus: about 620-630 for A, B, C, DRB1 and DQB1; 500 to 550 for DQA1; some 590 for DPA1; and roughly 490 for DPB1. The study was designed to test whether signatures of past pathogen exposure could be identified by cataloging public T cell receptors. Genome-wide SNP genotypes for about 55% of the roughly 670 donors were used in a later genetic analysis, which treated that subset as a discovery cohort. The T cell repertoires of roughly 660 subjects were profiled by immunosequencing and related to cytomegalovirus serostatus. High-throughput TCR immunosequencing, statistical association of individual TCRs with disease status, and machine learning were combined to predict cytomegalovirus infection status. Along with the roughly 710-subject first cohort, a separate validation cohort of 120 different subjects was used. HLA typing covered class I and class II loci at four-digit resolution. To study patterns of TCR occurrence, a later analysis re-analyzed previously published TCR beta repertoires from 600 to 750 donors and added high-resolution HLA genotyping. Donor age, sex, ethnicity and CMV serostatus were compiled together with the repertoire data. An earlier analysis of roughly 600 of the donors used high-throughput TCR beta sequencing to judge whether each TCR beta V gene segment behaved as functional or pseudogenic. Every discovery cohort repertoire had been produced on one sequencing platform. An early release covering about 600 HLA-typed donors comprised 300 to 350 gigabases of sequencing data and around 80 million unique TCR sequences. Broad study findings and their caveats: A later analysis found that most CMV-associated TCR beta chains appeared HLA-restricted, with HLA associations seemingly driven largely by CMV exposure. According to a later genetic analysis, donors in an Asian-associated ancestry cluster had fewer N-insertions in productive TCRs than the roughly 670-donor mean. V-gene and J-gene trimming of TCR beta chains was associated with a missense DCLRE1C variant in a later genetic analysis, and the association was replicated in an independent cohort. The classifier was reported to diagnose cytomegalovirus status with high specificity and sensitivity in both the original cohort and the validation cohort. Correlated functional status among segregating V segments might be attributable to linkage disequilibrium, but an unknown experimental factor could not be ruled out. An earlier analysis of several hundred of the donors showed that most TCR beta V segments appeared in productive rearrangements either about 90% or about 30% of the time, which broadly matched IMGT annotations. A further reported finding was that TCR beta sequences accurately predicted the HLA-A and HLA-B alleles for most subjects in the first cohort. A later analysis associated roughly 17,000 TCR beta sequences with specific HLA alleles at a false discovery rate of 0.05. Compared with equally common non-associated chains, HLA-associated TCR beta chains in a later analysis were more clonally expanded and had lower generation probabilities. When HLA alleles, especially DR and DQ, strongly co-occurred, attributing TCR associations to individual alleles was difficult. According to a later analysis, TCR association rates differed among HLA loci, with DRB1 alleles showing the most associated TCRs and HLA-C alleles showing the fewest. Presence/absence analyses assumed roughly uniform sequencing depth across donors, an assumption that may not hold. It was suggested by the authors that the approach could potentially be generalized to other disease states and immunological phenotypes. This cohort had only TCR beta chains sequenced, and the lack of alpha or paired-chain data limited which features could be detected. The study listed 164 TCR beta chains as associated with cytomegalovirus. HLA typing was unavailable for some donors at each locus, so association tests used only the typed subset. A later analysis reported that several top co-occurrence clusters appeared linked to parvovirus B19, influenza, CMV and Epstein-Barr virus. Most TCR sequences were seen in very few donors, while some public TCRs were found in many individuals. In vitro tests confirmed that a few of the cytomegalovirus-associated TCR beta chains recognize cytomegalovirus antigens. The earlier analysis of fewer than 750 of the donors excluded 15 to 20 rarely observed V segments, including chromosome 9 orphons, because counts were too low. A group of highly shared sequence variants was considered likely to be a technical artifact of the sequencing pipeline. The 87-base-pair reads could not distinguish some IMGT-functional V segments, including TRBV6-2 and TRBV6-3, so those segments were excluded. Immune exposure information for the cohort was limited to CMV serostatus.

Relative to germline, V is 8 bases shorter and J is 7 bases shorter, with 15 bases between their ends. The CDR3 numbers 13 residues from cysteine through phenylalanine. Solely the CDR3 DNA is kept, with 39 bases framed from the first base. Per the germline V gene, MNHEY is the CDR1 and SVGAGI is the CDR2. On this clone: Its antigen is still unknown. Base qualities are not provided; no much larger clone lies one nucleotide away.

Library prep was done by the immunoSEQ multiplex PCR assay. For the multiplex PCR, a mixture combining 60 forward primers for TCR Vbeta segments and 13 reverse primers for TCR Jbeta segments was used. The CDR3 region of rearranged TCR beta genes was amplified from genomic DNA by a multiplex PCR assay. The Illumina HiSeq System was used to sequence the amplified TCR beta libraries as 87-base-pair reads. The authors processed their data as follows. In a later analysis, roughly 80 million unique TCR beta chains were counted across the 650 to 700 repertoires, and some 10 million of these chains were shared by at least two donors. Raw reads were error-corrected and collapsed into unique sequences by a nearest-neighbor algorithm in which closely related sequences were merged to remove PCR and sequencing errors. Alignment of CDR3 sequences to IMGT reference sequences was used to assign V, D and J gene segments. Each retained sequence needed at least a six-nucleotide match to both a V gene segment and a J gene segment. A rearrangement was called productive if the CDR3 had no stop codons and remained in frame with V and J, and every other rearrangement was called non-productive. CDR3 was defined according to IMGT convention as the region running from the second conserved V-encoded cysteine to the conserved J-encoded phenylalanine. In an earlier analysis of around 640 of the donors, sequences lacking an unambiguous match to a single V gene segment were excluded. In an earlier analysis of almost 600 of the donors, a V segment was called functional when productive rearrangements were above 56.7%, and segregating when the standard deviation between donors exceeded 5%. To diagnose cytomegalovirus status from the catalog of TCR beta chain sequences, a statistical classification framework was built. A later analysis assigned V and J genes by comparing TCR nucleotide sequences with IMGT/GENE-DB human TR gene sequences. A later analysis assigned CDR3 sequences and most-parsimonious VDJ recombination scenarios with the TCRdist pipeline. In a later analysis, each TCR beta chain was defined by its CDR3 amino acid sequence together with its V-gene family, and reads without a unique V-gene family were excluded. To address suspected cross-contamination and a sequencing artifact, a later analysis removed 592 highly shared, low-generation-probability nucleotide sequences. In a later analysis, a clonal expansion index for each public chain was calculated from normalized within-repertoire ranks of inferred template counts. A later analysis computed generation probabilities with a VDJ recombination model fitted to out-of-frame rearrangements, and checked the results against IGoR. In a later analysis, hypergeometric tests were used to score TCR-TCR, TCR-HLA and TCR-CMV co-occurrence, with a repertoire-size bias correction applied to TCR pairs. A later analysis estimated false discovery rates by permuting HLA or CMV assignments 20 times. In a later analysis, co-occurring TCRs were grouped using DBSCAN, and TCRdist sequence similarity was added for clustering within HLA-allele-positive subsets. For co-occurrence clustering, repertoires with fewer than 30,000 or more than 120,000 public chains were excluded, along with 4 to 6 repertoires with anomalous nucleotide sharing. TCRdb provides this immuneACCESS table in a form limited to in-frame rearrangements. Some clones are lacking; in checked studies, under half of them reflect an unresolved V gene, and why the rest are absent is not known. V, J and clone size are those of that table, while D and trimming were read from the DNA. The sample table contains 110,000 or so clones; only one count was recorded for roughly 8.6% of them. About 6% of the sample goes to the ten largest clones.

The cohort consisted of 600 to 750 healthy bone marrow donors. At the time of sampling, every cohort member was nominally healthy, though immune exposures that went unrecorded were likely present. The donor tested CMV seropositive and was one of the 289 seropositive cohort members. Each donor provided a peripheral blood sample, and peripheral blood mononuclear cells were used for TCR beta sequencing. The Qiagen DNeasy Blood Extraction Kit was used to extract genomic DNA from the blood cell samples. Recombination joined TRBV6-5 with TRBJ1-5; too little of a D gene remains to name it. This TCR derives from a woman aged 40 to 50 in good health and CMV-seropositive. The specimen sequenced was PBMCs. Read as DNA, the sequence is TGTGCCAGCCGTAGCCGGATAGGCCAGCCCCAGCATTTT. Protein translation: CASRSRIGQPQHF.